The text below deals with one TCR beta chain. Which cohort a participant joined came from the clinical history participants gave. This entry belongs to a study of blood T cell repertoires in COVID-19. Study overall: T cells, B-cell-depleted T cells, or PBMCs provided the cDNA or gDNA that served as material.

This CDR3 comprises 16 residues. The germline V gene encodes CDR1 MNHNS and CDR2 SASEGT. The trim removed 4 bases at V and 7 bases at J, leaving 12 bases unmatched. Clones were sequenced by immunoSEQ multiplex PCR, and TCRdb holds only the in-frame ones, with some missing. This sample has some 290,000 clones; approximately 90% occur once, and the top ten carry around 3.9%. This TCR derives from a woman aged 30 to 39 who had been exposed to COVID-19. Sequenced material: PBMCs or T cells enriched from blood (not recorded which). This chain links TRBV6-1 with TRBJ1-5, with 8 bases lining up with TRBD1. The chain's CDR3 is CASSGPGQGGYQPQHF. CDR3 in DNA: TGTGCCAGCAGTGGTCCCGGACAGGGTGGATACCAGCCCCAGCATTTT.